Described below is a single TCR beta chain sequence and its context. Its specificity is unknown. The source of the sample is a study of shared clonotypes between healthy human individuals. Study conclusions and caveats: Tissues were not sampled, only blood, and their repertoires likely differ.

Between the trimmed V and J ends, which lost 2 bases and 0 bases, there was a span of 7 bases. The V gene's germline CDR1 is SGHDT and CDR2 YYEEEE. The CDR3 has 14 amino acids. It was across several immunoSEQ plates that each subset's genomic DNA was evenly split. In the original analysis: Junction-only sequences without quality scores were provided by ImmunoSEQ, so filtering was different. Assay used: immunoSEQ multiplex PCR; TCRdb lists only in-frame clones, some missing. Clone size and the V and J calls come from that table; the DNA yielded D and trimming. The table records a few million clones, 90% to 95% of them present only once.

The origin of this receptor is a man aged 18 to 29 in good health. Specimen: naive CD4+ T cells sorted from blood. Subset meaning: CD45RA+ positively selected. The chain is built from TRBV5-6 and TRBJ2-3; D gene unclear. Here the CDR3 reads CASSFPASTDTQYF. CDR3 nucleotide sequence: TGTGCCAGCAGCTTTCCAGCCAGCACAGATACGCAGTATTTT.